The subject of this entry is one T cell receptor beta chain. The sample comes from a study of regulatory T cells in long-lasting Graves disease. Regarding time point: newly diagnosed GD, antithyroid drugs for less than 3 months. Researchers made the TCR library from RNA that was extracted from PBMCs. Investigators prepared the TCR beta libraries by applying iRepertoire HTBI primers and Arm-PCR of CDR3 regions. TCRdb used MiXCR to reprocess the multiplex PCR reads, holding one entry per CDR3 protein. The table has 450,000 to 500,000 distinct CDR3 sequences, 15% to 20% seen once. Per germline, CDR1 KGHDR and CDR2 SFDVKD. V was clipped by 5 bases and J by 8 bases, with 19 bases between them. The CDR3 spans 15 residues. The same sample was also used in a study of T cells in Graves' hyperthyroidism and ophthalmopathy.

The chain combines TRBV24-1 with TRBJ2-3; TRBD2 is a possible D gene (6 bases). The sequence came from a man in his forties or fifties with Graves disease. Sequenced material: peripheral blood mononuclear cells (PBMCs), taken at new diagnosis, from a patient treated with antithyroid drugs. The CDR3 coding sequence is TGTGCCACCAGTGTGTCTAGCGAGGGTGTGGGTACGCAGTATTTT. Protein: CATSVSSEGVGTQYF.